What follows are 20 T cell receptor beta chains derived from one specimen sequenced in a study of PD-1 blockade in classical Hodgkin lymphoma. Repertoires were generated with immunoSEQ multiplex PCR, while TCRdb's copy carries only in-frame clones and drops some. The sample has fewer than 90,000 clones; about nine tenths are singletons. Brentuximab vedotin exposure varied among the patients, all of whom had relapsed after autologous stem cell transplantation. The sample was peripheral blood mononuclear cells (PBMCs), taken at baseline. The receptors come from a human donor with classical Hodgkin lymphoma.

The chain has TRBV27 and TRBJ1-2; the D gene is possibly TRBD1 (6 bases). This CDR3 region has 16 residues. Germline lookup yields CDR1 MNHEY and CDR2 SMNVEV (reference sequence). The germline V and J ends were trimmed by 0 bases and 3 bases, with 14 bases remaining between them. The CDR3 region has the DNA TGTGCCAGCAGTTTATCATACCCTACAGGGTACTATGGCTACACCTTC. The encoded protein is CASSLSYPTGYYGYTF.

V gene TRBV14 combines with J gene TRBJ2-2, with no clear D. The CDR3 totals 15 residues. CDR1 and CDR2 (germline): SGHDN, FVKESK. Trimming stripped 2 bases from V and 8 bases from J, with 15 bases between. CDR3 DNA sequence: TGTGCCAGCAGCCAACGGGCTTCCCCGTGGGGGGAGCTGTTTTTT. The encoded protein is CASSQRASPWGELFF.

The chain uses TRBV7-2 and TRBJ2-1; 8 nucleotides match TRBD2. The V gene end was trimmed by 1 base and the J gene end by 7 bases; junction bases not matched to a gene: 9. This CDR3 is built from 16 residues. The germline V gene encodes CDR1 SGHTA and CDR2 FQGNSA. The CDR3 spells CASSLGASGLGNEQFF. CDR3 bases: TGTGCCAGCAGCTTAGGAGCTAGCGGGTTGGGAAATGAGCAGTTCTTC. Filled out from reference TRBV7-2 and TRBJ2-1, the complete variable domain reads GAGVSQSPSNKVTEKGKDVELRCDPISGHTALYWYRQSLGQGLEFLIYFQGNSAPDKSGLPSDRFSAERTGGSVSTLTIQRTQQEDSAVYLCASSLGASGLGNEQFFGPGTRLTVL.

The chain links TRBV6-6 to TRBJ1-1; D perhaps matches TRBD1 (5 bases). The V and J ends lost 1 base and 3 bases respectively, with 15 bases between them. This CDR3 comprises 16 residues. The germline V gene encodes CDR1 MNHNY and CDR2 SVGAGI (reference sequence). The CDR3 here is CASSYWGSGADTEAFF. The CDR3 DNA is TGTGCCAGCAGTTACTGGGGCTCGGGAGCGGACACTGAAGCTTTCTTT.

The sample holds one count of this clone. The chain links TRBV27 to TRBJ2-5; 13 nucleotides line up with TRBD2. Germline V CDR1 and CDR2: MNHEY, SMNVEV (reference sequence). The junction had 1 base not matched to a gene; V was cut back by 8 bases and J by 7 bases. The CDR3 sequence is 12 residues long. CDR3 sequence: CASWTSGGTQYF. The CDR3, as DNA: TGTGCCAGCTGGACTAGCGGGGGGACCCAGTACTTC.

The chain recombines TRBV6-5 with TRBJ2-4; TRBD1 aligns across 11 bases. Germline V gene sequence: CDR1 MNHEY, CDR2 SVGAGI. This CDR3 region has 15 residues. V trimming: 6 bases; J trimming: 2 bases; junction bases outside the gene matches: 3. CDR3: CASSRTGGPKNIQYF. For the CDR3, the DNA is TGTGCCAGCAGCCGGACAGGGGGCCCCAAAAACATTCAGTACTTC.

The count of this clone is one. J is TRBJ1-2 and V is TRBV4-1; D not certain. Germline V gene data show CDR1 as MGHRA and CDR2 as YSYEKL. V dropped 1 base and J dropped 5 bases, with 11 bases sitting between them. This CDR3 contains 14 residues. The CDR3 loop reads CASSQGELGYGYTF. CDR3 coding DNA: TGCGCCAGCAGCCAAGGCGAGTTGGGGTATGGCTACACCTTC.

This chain links TRBV28 with TRBJ1-2; TRBD1 is a possible D gene (5 bases). CDR1 MDHEN and CDR2 SYDVKM come from the germline V gene. This CDR3 is 12 amino acids long. The V end lost 5 bases, the J end lost 4 bases, and 8 bases lay between the germline ends. The CDR3 DNA reads as TGTGCCAGCAGTCCGGGGGGCTATGGCTACACCTTC. Translation gives CASSPGGYGYTF.

The V and J genes are TRBV10-2 and TRBJ1-1, with a weak D call TRBD1 (5 bases). Germline CDR1 and CDR2: WSHSY and SAAADI. Trimming stripped 4 bases from V and 4 bases from J, with 13 bases between. The CDR3 length is 14 residues. The CDR3: CASSAGTDLTEAFF. The CDR3 nucleotides read TGCGCCAGCAGTGCAGGGACCGATCTCACTGAAGCTTTCTTT.

V is TRBV13 and J is TRBJ2-5; D may be TRBD2 (6 bases). Trimming took off 2 bases at V and 4 bases at J, with 11 bases between the two ends. The CDR3 sequence is 14 residues long. Germline CDR1 PRHDT, CDR2 FYEKMQ (reference sequence). Written as DNA, the CDR3 is TGTGCCAGCAGCTTAAGGGAGGCGTCAGAGACCCAGTACTTC. This sequence encodes CASSLREASETQYF.

The chain is built from TRBV4-2 and TRBJ2-1, with 9 bases identical to TRBD2. The V segment lost 0 bases and the J segment 10 bases; nucleotides outside the gene matches: 13. Germline CDR1 and CDR2: LGHNA and YNFKEQ. The CDR3 is 17 amino acids. The CDR3 reads CASSQDKASGVIDEQFF. CDR3 nucleotide sequence: TGTGCCAGCAGCCAAGATAAGGCTAGCGGGGTCATCGACGAGCAGTTCTTC.

V gene TRBV19 combines with J gene TRBJ2-3; D unresolved. The CDR3 is 16 amino acids. Germline V gives CDR1 LNHDA, CDR2 SQIVND (reference sequence). Between the trimmed V and J ends, which lost 3 bases and 2 bases, there was a span of 15 bases. This chain's CDR3 is CASSMFGSAYTDTQYF. In nucleotides, the CDR3 is TGTGCCAGTAGTATGTTTGGGTCAGCTTACACAGATACGCAGTATTTT.

This clone was seen once. J is TRBJ2-1 and V is TRBV6-5, with TRBD2 matching over 13 bases. Germline loops: CDR1 MNHEY, CDR2 SVGAGI. V dropped 2 bases and J dropped 7; count of bases not matched to a gene: 5. CDR3 size: 16 residues. CDR3 loop: CASSYTGLAGRNEQFF. CDR3 bases: TGTGCCAGCAGTTACACGGGACTAGCGGGACGAAATGAGCAGTTCTTC.

This chain connects TRBV5-8 to TRBJ2-3; the D is unclear. The V gene's germline CDR1 is SGHTS and CDR2 YDEGEE. CDR3 length equals 15 residues. The V gene lost 3 bases and the J gene lost 5 bases, with 16 bases spanning the gap. CDR3 amino acids: CASSSPLPSRDTQYF. In nucleotides, the CDR3 is TGTGCCAGCAGCTCCCCCCTTCCGAGCCGAGATACGCAGTATTTT.

Here the CDR3 reads CASSQMGRLHQPQHF. In DNA form, the CDR3 reads TGTGCCAGCAGCCAGATGGGAAGGCTACATCAGCCCCAGCATTTT. The V gene is TRBV28, the J gene TRBJ1-5; D remains unclear. Trimming left V 6 bases short and J 5 bases short, with 17 bases between. The CDR3 loop spans 15 amino acids. Germline V CDR1 and CDR2: MDHEN, SYDVKM.

The chain is built from TRBV4-1 and TRBJ2-7; 8 bases match TRBD2. Germline-derived CDR1 and CDR2 are MGHRA and YSYEKL. J lost 4 bases, V lost 1 base, and 6 bases had no gene match. This CDR3 comprises 15 residues. The CDR3: CASSQVISGGYEQYF. CDR3 nucleotides: TGCGCCAGCAGCCAAGTAATCAGCGGGGGATACGAGCAGTACTTC.

This rearrangement joins TRBV10-3 to TRBJ2-2, with 7 bases fitting TRBD1. The CDR3 covers 14 residues. Germline V lookup: CDR1 ENHRY, CDR2 SYGVKD. V was clipped by 7 bases and J by 0 bases; unmatched bases: 2. Here the CDR3 reads CAIKGQPNTGELFF. CDR3 DNA sequence: TGTGCCATCAAGGGACAGCCGAACACCGGGGAGCTGTTTTTT.

The chain couples TRBV7-6 to TRBJ1-4; TRBD1 aligns across 7 bases. CDR1 is SGHVS, CDR2 FNYEAQ, per germline. CDR3 length: 15 amino acids. V was pared by 1 base and J by 5 bases, with 4 bases of the junction left unmatched. The CDR3 sequence: CASSLGGQINEKLFF. DNA of the CDR3: TGTGCCAGCAGCTTAGGGGGACAGATCAATGAAAAACTGTTTTTT.

This chain links TRBV4-3 with TRBJ2-1; 8 nucleotides align to TRBD2. The CDR3 covers 18 residues. With V trimmed by 0 bases and J by 3 bases, 10 bases remained unmatched. Per germline, CDR1 LGHNA and CDR2 YSLEER. CDR3 region: CASSQDHPAGALYNEQFF. CDR3 bases: TGCGCCAGCAGCCAAGATCACCCAGCGGGAGCTCTCTACAATGAGCAGTTCTTC.

This rearrangement joins TRBV7-6 to TRBJ2-1; 9 nucleotides align to TRBD1. V was clipped by 5 bases and J by 5 bases; unmatched bases: 7. The CDR3 has 15 amino acids. Germline CDR1 reads SGHVS; CDR2 reads FNYEAQ. The chain's CDR3 is CASSKTGTGNNEQFF. As DNA, the CDR3 is TGTGCCAGCAGCAAAACCGGGACAGGGAACAATGAGCAGTTCTTC.